This TCR beta chain came from a study of T cells after yellow fever vaccination. This clonotype appeared a few times. TCRdb reprocessed the 5' RACE reads with MiXCR, giving one entry per CDR3 protein. The sample yields about 58,000 distinct CDR3 sequences, about 6.6% seen once. The sample in question was CD8+ T cells sorted from PBMCs, obtained on the day of the first yellow fever vaccination. This sequence originates from a man between 18 and 29 years old who received the YFV17D yellow fever vaccine.

CDR3 region: CASSPRLAGSYNEQFF. CDR3 nucleotides: TGCGCCAGCAGCCCGCGACTAGCGGGGTCCTACAATGAGCAGTTCTTC. This chain links TRBV5-1 with TRBJ2-1; 11 bases match TRBD2. The CDR3 runs 16 residues. CDR1 SGHRS and CDR2 YFSETQ come from the germline V gene. Losses at the gene ends were 4 bases for V and 1 base for J; bases not matched to a gene: 4.